This TCR beta chain is drawn from a study of blood T cell repertoires in COVID-19. Some clones are missing from TCRdb's copy, which holds only in-frame ones; the method was immunoSEQ multiplex PCR. Of around 480,000 clones in the sample, roughly 87% were seen once. The CDR3 runs 16 residues. V gave up 4 bases and J gave up 4 bases, with 19 bases separating them. CDR1 is LGHDT, CDR2 YNNKEL, per germline (reference sequence). Participants came from some 23 US areas, aged roughly 18 to 89 years. Recovered Cohort 3 donors showed two negative PCRs, clearance, or symptom resolution. This clonotype originated in a woman younger than 35 who had recovered from COVID-19. Sequenced material: PBMCs or T cells enriched from blood (not recorded which). The gene calls are TRBV3-1 (or the pseudogene TRBV3-2) and TRBJ1-1, with a weak D call TRBD1 (5 bases). This chain's CDR3 is CASSPTFGGLGTEAFF. In DNA form, the CDR3 reads TGTGCCAGCAGCCCAACGTTCGGGGGTTTAGGCACTGAAGCTTTCTTT.